The 18 T cell receptor beta chains below were found in one sample sequenced in a study of blood T cells in healthy people across ages. A second PCR, run for roughly 7 to 12 cycles, used a sample-barcoded 5' primer plus a J-beta primer mix. TCRdb used MiXCR to reprocess the 5' RACE reads, holding one entry per CDR3 protein. Of 1,100,000 or so distinct CDR3 sequences in the sample, more than 35% are singletons; the top ten hold 18%. The sequencing input was blood. Receptor source: a woman in her sixties or seventies in good health.

This clonotype was recorded a few times. This rearrangement joins TRBV3-1 to TRBJ2-7; 7 bases map to TRBD2. The germline gives CDR1 LGHDT, CDR2 YNNKEL (reference sequence). The ends lost 3 bases at V and 6 bases at J; junction bases unmatched: 5. The CDR3 length is 13 residues. The CDR3 region is CASSHGGRSEQYF. In nucleotides, the CDR3 is TGTGCCAGCAGCCATGGCGGGAGATCCGAGCAGTACTTC.

The chain carries TRBV7-8 and TRBJ2-1; TRBD2 might be the D (6 bases). The germline V and J ends were trimmed by 5 bases and 1 base, with 18 bases remaining between them. The germline V gene has CDR1 SGHVS and CDR2 FQNEAQ. The CDR3 totals 17 residues. The CDR3 here is CASSPIGEGGSYNEQFF. CDR3 bases: TGTGCCAGCAGCCCGATCGGCGAGGGAGGATCCTACAATGAGCAGTTCTTC.

Note on this clonotype: A read error may produce the germline difference seen at one junction end. The chain is built from TRBV12-3 or TRBV12-4 and TRBJ2-7, with 8 bases fitting TRBD1. The CDR3 is 15 residues long. The CDR3: CASSAQGQVSYVQYF. In nucleotides, the CDR3 is TGTGCCAGCAGTGCACAGGGACAGGTATCCTACGTGCAGTACTTC.

CDR3: CASSRQGWGQETQYF. DNA of the CDR3: TGTGCCAGCAGTCGACAGGGATGGGGGCAAGAGACCCAGTACTTC. V usage is TRBV28 and J usage is TRBJ2-5; TRBD1 matches at 7 bases. Unmatched junction bases numbered 8, after V lost 5 bases and J lost 2 bases. The CDR3 contains 15 residues. Germline lookup yields CDR1 MDHEN and CDR2 SYDVKM. Full variable domain (missing parts from reference TRBV28 and TRBJ2-5): DVKVTQSSRYLVKRTGEKVFLECVQDMDHENMFWYRQDPGLGLRLIYFSYDVKMKEKGDIPEGYSVSREKKERFSLILESASTNQTSMYLCASSRQGWGQETQYFGPGTRLLVL.

The rearrangement links TRBV9 to TRBJ2-3; no firm D call. CDR1 and CDR2 (germline): SGDLS, YYNGEE. The CDR3 is made up of 14 amino acids. V was shortened by 4 bases and J by 4 bases, with 13 bases between the two germline ends. The CDR3 is CASSPRTGADTQYF. In DNA, the CDR3 is TGTGCCAGCAGCCCTCGAACTGGCGCAGATACGCAGTATTTT.

This clonotype came up many times. V is TRBV5-1 and J is TRBJ1-5; a weak D match, TRBD1 (6 bases). The V end was cut by 4 bases, the J end by 5 bases, with 10 bases between. Germline-derived CDR1 and CDR2 are SGHRS and YFSETQ. The CDR3 is made up of 13 amino acids. This CDR3 is CASSEDSYQPQHF. The CDR3 DNA sequence: TGCGCCAGCAGCGAGGACAGTTATCAGCCCCAGCATTTT.

This clonotype appeared once. CDR3 nucleotides: TGTGCCACCAGTGATTTTGAAACAGAGTATTTT. Protein sequence: CATSDFETEYF. The chain employs TRBV24-1 and TRBJ2-3, with D unresolved. The length of the CDR3 is 11 residues. The V and J ends lost 1 base and 13 bases respectively, with 8 bases between them. Germline V gives CDR1 KGHDR, CDR2 SFDVKD.

The chain is built from TRBV30 and TRBJ2-7; weak D call: TRBD1 (6 bases). This CDR3 contains 14 residues. V lost 3 bases and J lost 1, with 13 bases in between. CDR1 is GTSNPN, CDR2 SVGIG, per germline (reference sequence). The CDR3: CAWRGPGTSYEQYF. As DNA, the CDR3 is TGTGCCTGGAGGGGTCCCGGGACATCCTACGAGCAGTACTTC.

Notes on this clonotype: The CDR3 does not end in the conserved phenylalanine or tryptophan, so this is likely a read error. This chain connects TRBV7-9 to TRBJ2-6; weak D call: TRBD2 (5 bases). Trimming removed 0 bases at V and 4 bases at J, with 7 bases between. The germline V gene has CDR1 SEHNR and CDR2 FQNEAQ (reference sequence). The CDR3 covers 15 residues. CDR3 in amino acids: CASSLAGAGANVLTS. The CDR3 coding sequence is TGTGCCAGCAGCTTAGCGGGAGCAGGGGCCAACGTCCTGACTTCC.

CDR3 bases: TGCAGTGCTCTTTCCGACAGTCGGTACGATACGCAGTATTTT. It codes for CSALSDSRYDTQYF. The V call is TRBV20-1, the J call TRBJ2-3; D is possibly TRBD1 (5 bases). The length of the CDR3 is 14 residues. V was cut by 5 bases and J by 6 bases, with 18 bases left in between. CDR1 DFQATT and CDR2 SNEGSKA come from the germline V gene (reference sequence).

This clonotype appeared many times. The chain employs TRBV29-1 and TRBJ2-7, with 10 bases that match TRBD1. This CDR3 has 14 amino acids. Germline trimming cut 3 bases from V and 0 bases from J; bases unmatched to any gene: 2. The germline V gene has CDR1 SQVTM and CDR2 ANQGSEA. The CDR3 here is CSVETGGSSYEQYF. The CDR3 DNA is TGCAGCGTTGAGACAGGGGGCAGCTCCTACGAGCAGTACTTC.

This chain connects TRBV12-3 or TRBV12-4 to TRBJ2-1; D might be TRBD2 (6 bases). The end of the DNA is better explained by TRBJ2-7, so the J call may be wrong. The CDR3 loop spans 16 amino acids. The CDR3, as DNA: TGTGCCAGCAGTTTAATCGGTAGCGGCTCCTACAATGAGCAGTACTTC. Translation: CASSLIGSGSYNEQYF.

Ten or more counts support this clonotype. The chain uses TRBV6-1 and TRBJ2-1; either TRBD1 or TRBD2 may supply D (7 bases each). Per the germline V gene, CDR1 is MNHNS and CDR2 is SASEGT. CDR3 size: 15 residues. Trimming left V 3 bases short and J 2 bases short, with 11 bases between. In nucleotides, the CDR3 is TGTGCCAGCAGTGAGGGGAGGGGGCCCTACAATGAGCAGTTCTTC. Translation gives CASSEGRGPYNEQFF.

V usage is TRBV29-1 and J usage is TRBJ2-1; D might be TRBD1 (5 bases). The CDR3 covers 17 residues. Per germline, CDR1 SQVTM and CDR2 ANQGSEA. V gave up 5 bases and J gave up 4 bases, with 24 bases separating them. The CDR3 region has the DNA TGCAGCGTTTTTTCAAAGACAGTCCAGATTGGATACAATGAGCAGTTCTTC. It is translated as CSVFSKTVQIGYNEQFF.

The rearrangement links TRBV12-3 or TRBV12-4 to TRBJ2-5; 9 bases are shared with TRBD1. V lost 5 bases, J lost 5 bases, and 9 bases stayed unmatched. This CDR3 region has 15 residues. The CDR3 here is CASSPTGGAWETQYF. DNA of the CDR3: TGTGCCAGCAGTCCAACAGGGGGCGCTTGGGAGACCCAGTACTTC.

The V gene is TRBV2, the J gene TRBJ1-4; D not resolved. Trimming left V 6 bases short and J 7 bases short, with 9 bases between. The CDR3 is 12 amino acids. Per germline, CDR1 SNHLY and CDR2 FYNNEI. CDR3 nucleotide sequence: TGTGCCAGCAGGGCAGTGGCTGAAAAACTGTTTTTT. Its translation: CASRAVAEKLFF.

Only a few counts were recorded for this clonotype. The CDR3 DNA reads as TGCAGCGGACTGACAGGGGGTGGTTCACCCCTCCACTTT. Translating gives CSGLTGGGSPLHF. V usage is TRBV29-1 and J usage is TRBJ1-6; 9 positions agree with TRBD1. CDR3 length: 13 residues. The J segment lost 9 bases and the V segment lost 7 bases, leaving 7 bases of the junction unmatched. CDR1 SQVTM and CDR2 ANQGSEA come from the germline V gene.

This clonotype turned up a few times. The chain is built from TRBV5-1 and TRBJ2-7, with 8 bases that match TRBD2. V dropped 0 bases and J dropped 2; count of bases not matched to a gene: 4. CDR1 is SGHRS, CDR2 YFSETQ, per germline. This CDR3 region has 15 residues. CDR3 region: CASSLGSGGPYEQYF. CDR3 nucleotide sequence: TGCGCCAGCAGCTTGGGATCGGGGGGGCCCTACGAGCAGTACTTC.